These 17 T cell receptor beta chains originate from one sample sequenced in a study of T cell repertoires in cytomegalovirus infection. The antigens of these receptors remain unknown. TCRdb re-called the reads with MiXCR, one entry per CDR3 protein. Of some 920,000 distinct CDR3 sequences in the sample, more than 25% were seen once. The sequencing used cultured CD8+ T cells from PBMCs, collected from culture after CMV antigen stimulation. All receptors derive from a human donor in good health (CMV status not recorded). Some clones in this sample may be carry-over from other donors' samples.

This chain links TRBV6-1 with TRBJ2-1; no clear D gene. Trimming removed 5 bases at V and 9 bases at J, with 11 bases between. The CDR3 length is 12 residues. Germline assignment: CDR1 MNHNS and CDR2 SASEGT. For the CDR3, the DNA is TGTGCCAGCAGTAGCCCCGTAGGTGAGCAGTTCTTC. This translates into CASSSPVGEQFF.

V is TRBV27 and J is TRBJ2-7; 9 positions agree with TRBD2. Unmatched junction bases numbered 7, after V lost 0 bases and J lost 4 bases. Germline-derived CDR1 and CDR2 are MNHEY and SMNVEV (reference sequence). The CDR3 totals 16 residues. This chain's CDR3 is CASSLSAGGPLYEQYF. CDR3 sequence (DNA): TGTGCCAGCAGTTTATCGGCGGGGGGGCCTCTATACGAGCAGTACTTC.

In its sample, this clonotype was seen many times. The CDR3 region has the DNA TGTGCCAGCAGCTTAGCGGATTTGGGCGGGGAGCTGTTTTTT. This codes for CASSLADLGGELFF. The rearrangement joins TRBV7-2 to TRBJ2-2; no reliable D call. V was cut by 0 bases and J by 7 bases, with 9 bases left in between. Germline lookup yields CDR1 SGHTA and CDR2 FQGNSA. The CDR3 runs to 14 residues. The variable domain in full, completed from reference TRBV7-2 and TRBJ2-2, reads GAGVSQSPSNKVTEKGKDVELRCDPISGHTALYWYRQSLGQGLEFLIYFQGNSAPDKSGLPSDRFSAERTGGSVSTLTIQRTQQEDSAVYLCASSLADLGGELFFGEGSRLTVL.

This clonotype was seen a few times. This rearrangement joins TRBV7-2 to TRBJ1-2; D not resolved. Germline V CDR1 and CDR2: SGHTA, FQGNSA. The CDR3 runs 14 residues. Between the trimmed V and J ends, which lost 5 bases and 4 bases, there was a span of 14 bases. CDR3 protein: CASSLWQERYGYTF. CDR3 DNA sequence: TGTGCCAGCAGCCTCTGGCAGGAACGCTATGGCTACACCTTC.

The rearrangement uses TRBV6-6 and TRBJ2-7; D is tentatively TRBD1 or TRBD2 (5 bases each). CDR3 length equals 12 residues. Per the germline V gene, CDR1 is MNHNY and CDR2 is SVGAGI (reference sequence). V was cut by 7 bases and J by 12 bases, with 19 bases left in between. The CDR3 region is CASTPRDGRVYF. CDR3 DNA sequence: TGTGCCAGCACCCCCCGGGACGGAAGGGTGTACTTC.

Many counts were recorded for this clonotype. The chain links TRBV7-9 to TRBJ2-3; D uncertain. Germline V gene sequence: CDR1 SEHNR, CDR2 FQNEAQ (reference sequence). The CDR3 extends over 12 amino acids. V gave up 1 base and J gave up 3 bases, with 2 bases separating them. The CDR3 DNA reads TGTGCCAGCAGCTTAGAAACAGATACGCAGTATTTT. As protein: CASSLETDTQYF. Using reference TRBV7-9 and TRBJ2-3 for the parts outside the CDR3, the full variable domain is DTGVSQNPRHKITKRGQNVTFRCDPISEHNRLYWYRQTLGQGPEFLTYFQNEAQLEKSRLLSDRFSAERPKGSFSTLEIQRTEQGDSAMYLCASSLETDTQYFGPGTRLTVL.

This CDR3 reads CASSLDRDRGIHF. CDR3 coding DNA: TGTGCCAGCAGCTTGGATAGGGACAGGGGGATCCACTTT. The chain carries TRBV5-5 and TRBJ1-6, with TRBD1 matching 11 bases. The ends lost 0 bases at V and 17 bases at J; junction bases unmatched: 4. The CDR3 covers 13 residues. CDR1 is SGHKS, CDR2 YYEKEE, per germline (reference sequence).

The CDR3 DNA follows: TGCGCCAGCAGCCAAGGGCCCGCGGGCTTAAACTCCTATAATTCACCCCTCCACTTT. Translated, it gives CASSQGPAGLNSYNSPLHF. This chain connects TRBV4-3 to TRBJ1-6; D remains unclear. The V end was cut by 1 base, the J end by 0 bases, with 16 bases between. The germline gives CDR1 LGHNA, CDR2 YSLEER. The CDR3 covers 19 residues.

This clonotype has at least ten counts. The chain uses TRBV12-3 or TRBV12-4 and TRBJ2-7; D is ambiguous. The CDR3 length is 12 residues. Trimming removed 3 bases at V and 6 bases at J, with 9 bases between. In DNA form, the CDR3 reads TGTGCCAGCAGTTTCGGCGGAGCCGAGCAGTACTTC. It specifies CASSFGGAEQYF.

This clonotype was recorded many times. Written as DNA, the CDR3 is TGTGCCAGCAGTTACGTGGAGTGGGGGGTCAACTACAATGAGCAGTTCTTC. Residues: CASSYVEWGVNYNEQFF. The chain couples TRBV6-2 or TRBV6-3 to TRBJ2-1, with a tentative D call TRBD2 (6 bases). Germline V gene data show CDR1 as MNHEY and CDR2 as SVGEGT. This CDR3 comprises 17 residues. V dropped 2 bases and J dropped 3 bases, with 17 bases sitting between them.

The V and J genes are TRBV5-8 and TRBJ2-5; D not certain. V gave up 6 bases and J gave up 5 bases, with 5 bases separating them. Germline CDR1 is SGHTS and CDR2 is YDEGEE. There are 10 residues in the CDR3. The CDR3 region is CASIKETQYF. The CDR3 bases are TGTGCCAGCATAAAGGAGACCCAGTACTTC.

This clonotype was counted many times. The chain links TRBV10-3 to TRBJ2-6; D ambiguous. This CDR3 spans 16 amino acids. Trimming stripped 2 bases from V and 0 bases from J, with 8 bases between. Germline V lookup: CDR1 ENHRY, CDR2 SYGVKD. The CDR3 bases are TGTGCCATCAGTGAGGCGTTAGGCTCTGGGGCCAACGTCCTGACTTTC. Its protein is CAISEALGSGANVLTF.

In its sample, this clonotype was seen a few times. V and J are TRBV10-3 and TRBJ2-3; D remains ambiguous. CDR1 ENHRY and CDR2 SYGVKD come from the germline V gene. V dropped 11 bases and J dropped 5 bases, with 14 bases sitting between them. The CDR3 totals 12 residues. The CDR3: CAVWSVLDTQYF. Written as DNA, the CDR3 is TGTGCCGTCTGGTCAGTTTTAGATACGCAGTATTTT.

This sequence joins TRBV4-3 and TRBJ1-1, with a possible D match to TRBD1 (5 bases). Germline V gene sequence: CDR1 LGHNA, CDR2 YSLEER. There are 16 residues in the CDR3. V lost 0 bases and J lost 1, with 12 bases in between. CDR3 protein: CASSQDGGDRNTEAFF. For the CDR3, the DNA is TGCGCCAGCAGCCAAGATGGGGGGGATAGGAACACTGAAGCTTTCTTT.

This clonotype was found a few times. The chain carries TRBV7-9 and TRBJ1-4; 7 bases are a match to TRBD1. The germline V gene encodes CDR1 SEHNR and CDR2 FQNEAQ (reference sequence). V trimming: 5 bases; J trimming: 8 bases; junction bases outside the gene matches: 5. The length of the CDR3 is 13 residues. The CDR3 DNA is TGTGCCAGCAGCACTGGACAGGTCGAAAAACTGTTTTTT. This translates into CASSTGQVEKLFF.

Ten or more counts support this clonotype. The chain's CDR3 is CASISGGADETQYF. The CDR3, as DNA: TGTGCCAGCATTAGCGGGGGGGCCGATGAGACCCAGTACTTC. The V gene is TRBV7-9, the J gene TRBJ2-5; 11 bases agree with TRBD2. V trimming: 7 bases; J trimming: 5 bases; junction bases outside the gene matches: 6. Germline CDR1 and CDR2: SEHNR and FQNEAQ (reference sequence). CDR3 length equals 14 residues.

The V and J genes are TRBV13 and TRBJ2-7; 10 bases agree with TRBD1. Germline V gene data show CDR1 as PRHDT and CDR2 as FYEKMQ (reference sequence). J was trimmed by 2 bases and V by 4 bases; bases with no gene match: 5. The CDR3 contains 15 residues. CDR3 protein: CASSSGTGAAYEQYF. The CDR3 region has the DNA TGTGCCAGCAGCTCCGGGACAGGGGCGGCCTACGAGCAGTACTTC.